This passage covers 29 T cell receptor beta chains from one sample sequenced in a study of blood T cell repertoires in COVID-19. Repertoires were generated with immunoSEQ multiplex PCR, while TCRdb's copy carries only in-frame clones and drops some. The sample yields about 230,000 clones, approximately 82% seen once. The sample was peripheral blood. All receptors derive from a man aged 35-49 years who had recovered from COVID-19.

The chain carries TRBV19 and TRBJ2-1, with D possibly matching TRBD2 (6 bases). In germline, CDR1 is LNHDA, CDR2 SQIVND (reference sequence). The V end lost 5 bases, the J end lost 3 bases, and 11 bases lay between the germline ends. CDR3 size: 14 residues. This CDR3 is CASSWRGLYNEQFF. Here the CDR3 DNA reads TGTGCCAGTAGTTGGCGGGGACTCTACAATGAGCAGTTCTTC. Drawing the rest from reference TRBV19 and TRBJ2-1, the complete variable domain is DGGITQSPKYLFRKEGQNVTLSCEQNLNHDAMYWYRQDPGQGLRLIYYSQIVNDFQKGDIAEGYSVSREKKESFPLTVTSAQKNPTAFYLCASSWRGLYNEQFFGPGTRLTVL.

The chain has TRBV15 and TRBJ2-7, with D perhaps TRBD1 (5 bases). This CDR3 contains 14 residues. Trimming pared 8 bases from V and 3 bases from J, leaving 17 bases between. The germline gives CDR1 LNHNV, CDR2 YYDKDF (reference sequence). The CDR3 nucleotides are TGTGCCACCGAAGACCAGGGAAGGGGCTACGAGCAGTACTTC. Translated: CATEDQGRGYEQYF. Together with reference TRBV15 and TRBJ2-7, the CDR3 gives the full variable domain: DAMVIQNPRYQVTQFGKPVTLSCSQTLNHNVMYWYQQKSSQAPKLLFHYYDKDFNNEADTPDNFQSRRPNTSFCFLDIRSPGLGDTAMYLCATEDQGRGYEQYFGPGTRLTVT.

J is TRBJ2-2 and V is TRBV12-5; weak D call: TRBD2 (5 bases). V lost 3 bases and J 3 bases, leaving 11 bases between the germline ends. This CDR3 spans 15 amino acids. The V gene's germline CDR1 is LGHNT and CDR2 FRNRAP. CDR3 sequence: CASGFSPGDTGELFF. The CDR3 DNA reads TGTGCTAGTGGTTTTAGCCCCGGGGACACCGGGGAGCTGTTTTTT.

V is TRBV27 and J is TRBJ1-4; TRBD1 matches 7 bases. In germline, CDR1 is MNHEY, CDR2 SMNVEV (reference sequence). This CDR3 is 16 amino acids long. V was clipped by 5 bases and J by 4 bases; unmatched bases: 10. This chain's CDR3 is CASSRGTAAHNEKLFF. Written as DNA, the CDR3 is TGTGCCAGCAGTAGGGGGACAGCAGCTCATAATGAAAAACTGTTTTTT.

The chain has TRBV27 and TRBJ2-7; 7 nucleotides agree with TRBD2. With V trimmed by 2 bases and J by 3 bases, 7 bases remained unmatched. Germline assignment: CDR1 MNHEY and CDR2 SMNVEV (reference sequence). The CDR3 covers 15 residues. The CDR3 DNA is TGTGCCAGCAGTTTAGCGGCGGGAGCCGTCTACGAGCAGTACTTC. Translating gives CASSLAAGAVYEQYF.

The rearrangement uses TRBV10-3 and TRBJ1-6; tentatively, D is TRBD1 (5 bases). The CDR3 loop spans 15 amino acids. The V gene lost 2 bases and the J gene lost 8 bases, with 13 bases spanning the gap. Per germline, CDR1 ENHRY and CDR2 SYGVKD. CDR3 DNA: TGTGCCATCAGTGAGAGTCAGGGTGGCGATTCACCCCTCCACTTT. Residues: CAISESQGGDSPLHF.

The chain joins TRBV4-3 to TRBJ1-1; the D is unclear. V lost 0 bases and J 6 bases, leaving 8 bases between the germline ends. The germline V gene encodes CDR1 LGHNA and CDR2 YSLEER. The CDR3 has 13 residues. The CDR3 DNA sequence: TGCGCCAGCAGCCAAGATAGTGAGGCTGAAGCTTTCTTT. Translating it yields CASSQDSEAEAFF.

This CDR3 is CASSKGQGYTGELFF. CDR3 bases: TGCGCCAGCAGTAAGGGACAGGGTTACACCGGGGAGCTGTTTTTT. The chain combines TRBV10-1 with TRBJ2-2, with 9 nucleotides matching TRBD1. The ends lost 5 bases at V and 3 bases at J; junction bases unmatched: 4. The CDR3 is made up of 15 amino acids. Germline values: CDR1 WNHNN, CDR2 SYGVQD (reference sequence).

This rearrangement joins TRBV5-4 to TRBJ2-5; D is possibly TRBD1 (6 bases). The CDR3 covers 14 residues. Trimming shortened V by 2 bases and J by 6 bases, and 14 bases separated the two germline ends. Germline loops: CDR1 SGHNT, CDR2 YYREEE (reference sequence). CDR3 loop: CASSLRTVGQTQYF. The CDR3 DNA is TGTGCCAGCAGCTTACGGACAGTCGGGCAGACCCAGTACTTC.

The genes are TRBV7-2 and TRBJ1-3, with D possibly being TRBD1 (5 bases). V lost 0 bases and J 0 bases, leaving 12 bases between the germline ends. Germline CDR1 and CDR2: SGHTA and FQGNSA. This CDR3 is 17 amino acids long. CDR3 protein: CASSLAWGGTSGNTIYF. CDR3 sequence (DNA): TGTGCCAGCAGCTTAGCGTGGGGGGGGACCTCTGGAAACACCATATATTTT.

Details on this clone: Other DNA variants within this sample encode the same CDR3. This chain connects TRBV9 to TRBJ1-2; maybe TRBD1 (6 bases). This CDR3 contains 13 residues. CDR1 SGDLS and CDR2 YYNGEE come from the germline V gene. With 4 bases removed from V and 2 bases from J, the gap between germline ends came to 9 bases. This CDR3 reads CASSPDRNYGYTF. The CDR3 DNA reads TGTGCCAGCAGCCCAGACAGGAACTATGGCTACACCTTC.

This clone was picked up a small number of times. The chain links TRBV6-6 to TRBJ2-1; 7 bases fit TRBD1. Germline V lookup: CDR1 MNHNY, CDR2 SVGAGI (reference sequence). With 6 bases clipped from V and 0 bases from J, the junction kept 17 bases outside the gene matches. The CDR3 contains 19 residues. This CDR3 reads CASSSERYRGPSSYNEQFF. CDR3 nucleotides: TGTGCCAGCAGCTCCGAGCGCTACAGGGGACCGAGCTCCTACAATGAGCAGTTCTTC.

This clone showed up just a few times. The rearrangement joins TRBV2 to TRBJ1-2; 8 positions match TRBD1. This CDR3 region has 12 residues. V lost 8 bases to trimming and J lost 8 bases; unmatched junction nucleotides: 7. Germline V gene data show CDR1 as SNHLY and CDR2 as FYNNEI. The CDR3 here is CASGDRGEGYTF. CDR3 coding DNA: TGTGCCAGCGGAGACAGGGGAGAGGGCTACACCTTC.

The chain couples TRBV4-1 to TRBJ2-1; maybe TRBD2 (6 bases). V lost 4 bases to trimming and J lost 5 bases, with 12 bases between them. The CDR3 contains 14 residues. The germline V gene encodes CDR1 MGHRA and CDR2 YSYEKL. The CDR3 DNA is TGCGCCAGCAGCCTCCGGGGGATCAACAATGAGCAGTTCTTC. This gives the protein CASSLRGINNEQFF.

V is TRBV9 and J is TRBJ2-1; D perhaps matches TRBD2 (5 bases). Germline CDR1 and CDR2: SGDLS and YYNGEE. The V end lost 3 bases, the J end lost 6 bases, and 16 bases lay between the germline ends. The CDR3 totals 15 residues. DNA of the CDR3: TGTGCCAGCAGCGCAATGCCGGGAAGAGTCAATGAGCAGTTCTTC. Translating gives CASSAMPGRVNEQFF. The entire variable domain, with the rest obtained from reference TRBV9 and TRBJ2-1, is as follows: DSGVTQTPKHLITATGQRVTLRCSPRSGDLSVYWYQQSLDQGLQFLIQYYNGEERAKGNILERFSAQQFPDLHSELNLSSLELGDSALYFCASSAMPGRVNEQFFGPGTRLTVL.

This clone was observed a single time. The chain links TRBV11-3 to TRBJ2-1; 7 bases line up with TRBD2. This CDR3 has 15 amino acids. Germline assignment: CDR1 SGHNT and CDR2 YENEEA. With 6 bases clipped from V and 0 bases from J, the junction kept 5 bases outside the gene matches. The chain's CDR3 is CASSISGASYNEQFF. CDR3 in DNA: TGTGCCAGCAGTATAAGCGGGGCCTCCTACAATGAGCAGTTCTTC. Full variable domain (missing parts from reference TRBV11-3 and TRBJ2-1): EAGVVQSPRYKIIEKKQPVAFWCNPISGHNTLYWYLQNLGQGPELLIRYENEEAVDDSQLPKDRFSAERLKGVDSTLKIQPAELGDSAVYLCASSISGASYNEQFFGPGTRLTVL.

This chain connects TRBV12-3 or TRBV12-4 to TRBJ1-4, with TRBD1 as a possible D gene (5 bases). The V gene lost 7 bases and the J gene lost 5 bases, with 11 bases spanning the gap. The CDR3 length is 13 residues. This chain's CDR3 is CASKRGDNEKLFF. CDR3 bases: TGTGCCAGCAAGCGGGGGGACAATGAAAAACTGTTTTTT.

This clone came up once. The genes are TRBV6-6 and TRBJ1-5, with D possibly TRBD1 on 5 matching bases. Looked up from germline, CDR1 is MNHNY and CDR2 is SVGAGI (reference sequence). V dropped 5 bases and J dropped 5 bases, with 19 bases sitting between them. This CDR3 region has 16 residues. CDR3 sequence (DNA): TGTGCCAGCAGTCCTCGGGGGGGGACGGTCGATCAGCCCCAGCATTTT. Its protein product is CASSPRGGTVDQPQHF.

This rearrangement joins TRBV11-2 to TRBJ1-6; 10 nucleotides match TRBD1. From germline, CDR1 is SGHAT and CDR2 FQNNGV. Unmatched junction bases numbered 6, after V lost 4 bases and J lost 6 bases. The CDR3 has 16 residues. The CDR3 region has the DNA TGTGCCAGCAGCTCCCGGGACAGGGGTTCTAATTCACCCCTCCACTTT. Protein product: CASSSRDRGSNSPLHF.

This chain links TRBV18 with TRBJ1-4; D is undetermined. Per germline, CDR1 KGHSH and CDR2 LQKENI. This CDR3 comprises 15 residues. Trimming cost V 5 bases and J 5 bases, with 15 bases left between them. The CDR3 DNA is TGTGCCAGCTCAGGGAGGACTCTCCAAAATGAAAAACTGTTTTTT. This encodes CASSGRTLQNEKLFF. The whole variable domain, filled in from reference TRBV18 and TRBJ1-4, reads NAGVMQNPRHLVRRRGQEARLRCSPMKGHSHVYWYRQLPEEGLKFMVYLQKENIIDESGMPKERFSAEFPKEGPSILRIQQVVRGDSAAYFCASSGRTLQNEKLFFGSGTQLSVL.

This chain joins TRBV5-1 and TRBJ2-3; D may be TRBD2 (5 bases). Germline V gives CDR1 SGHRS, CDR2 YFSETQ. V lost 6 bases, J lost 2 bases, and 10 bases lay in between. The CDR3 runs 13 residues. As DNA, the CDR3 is TGCGCCAGCAATAGCGTACCCACAGATACGCAGTATTTT. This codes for CASNSVPTDTQYF.

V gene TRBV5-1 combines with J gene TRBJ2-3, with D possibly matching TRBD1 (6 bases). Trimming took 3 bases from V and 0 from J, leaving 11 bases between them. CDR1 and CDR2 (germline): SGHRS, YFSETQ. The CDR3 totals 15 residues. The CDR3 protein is CASSSRQVSTDTQYF. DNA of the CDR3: TGCGCCAGCAGCTCGAGACAGGTTAGCACAGATACGCAGTATTTT.

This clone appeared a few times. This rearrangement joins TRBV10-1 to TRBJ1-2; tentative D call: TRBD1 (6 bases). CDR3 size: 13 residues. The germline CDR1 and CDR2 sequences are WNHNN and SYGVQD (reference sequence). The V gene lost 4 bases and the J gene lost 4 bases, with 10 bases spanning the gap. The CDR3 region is CASSAGESYGYTF. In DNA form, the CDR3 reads TGCGCCAGCAGTGCAGGGGAGAGCTATGGCTACACCTTC.

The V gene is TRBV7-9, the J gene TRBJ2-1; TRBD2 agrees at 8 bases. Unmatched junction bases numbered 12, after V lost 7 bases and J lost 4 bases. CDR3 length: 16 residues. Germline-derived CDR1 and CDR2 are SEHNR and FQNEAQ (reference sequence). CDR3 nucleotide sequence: TGTGCCAGCACCAAAGGGGCGGGGGGCCTTTACAATGAGCAGTTCTTC. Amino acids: CASTKGAGGLYNEQFF.

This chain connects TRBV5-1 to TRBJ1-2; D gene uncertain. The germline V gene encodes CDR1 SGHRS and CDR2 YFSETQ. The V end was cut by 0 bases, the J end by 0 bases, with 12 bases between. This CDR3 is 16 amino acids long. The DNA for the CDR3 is TGCGCCAGCAGCTTGGTAGTACCGGGATCTAACTATGGCTACACCTTC. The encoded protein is CASSLVVPGSNYGYTF.

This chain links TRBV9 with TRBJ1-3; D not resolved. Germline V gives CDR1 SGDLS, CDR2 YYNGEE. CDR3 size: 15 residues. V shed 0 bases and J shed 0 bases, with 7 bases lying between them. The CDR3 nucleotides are TGTGCCAGCAGCGTAGGGCAGGCCTCTGGAAACACCATATATTTT. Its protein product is CASSVGQASGNTIYF. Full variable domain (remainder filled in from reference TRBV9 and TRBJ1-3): DSGVTQTPKHLITATGQRVTLRCSPRSGDLSVYWYQQSLDQGLQFLIQYYNGEERAKGNILERFSAQQFPDLHSELNLSSLELGDSALYFCASSVGQASGNTIYFGEGSWLTVV.

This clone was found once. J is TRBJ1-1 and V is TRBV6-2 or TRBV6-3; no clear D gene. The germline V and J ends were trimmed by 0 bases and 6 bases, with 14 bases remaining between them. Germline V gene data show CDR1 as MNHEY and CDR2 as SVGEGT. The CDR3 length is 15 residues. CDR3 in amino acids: CASSYSLRIFPEAFF. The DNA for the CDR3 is TGTGCCAGCAGTTACTCGTTGCGGATTTTCCCTGAAGCTTTCTTT.

CDR3 loop: CASSQTGQGSNQPQHF. The CDR3 nucleotides read TGTGCCAGCAGCCAGACGGGACAGGGAAGCAATCAGCCCCAGCATTTT. The V gene is TRBV2, the J gene TRBJ1-5, with 9 bases identical to TRBD1. V shed 6 bases, J shed 1 base, and the junction held 7 bases outside the gene matches. Germline V gene lookup returns CDR1 SNHLY and CDR2 FYNNEI. The CDR3 has 16 amino acids.

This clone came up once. CDR3 DNA: TGCGCCAGCAGCCTAGACGAGACCCAGTACTTC. Amino acids: CASSLDETQYF. The chain employs TRBV5-1 and TRBJ2-5, with D hard to call. The CDR3 contains 11 residues. Trimming removed 4 bases from V and 5 bases from J, with 6 bases in between. Germline CDR1 reads SGHRS; CDR2 reads YFSETQ. The entire variable domain, with the rest obtained from reference TRBV5-1 and TRBJ2-5, is as follows: KAGVTQTPRYLIKTRGQQVTLSCSPISGHRSVSWYQQTPGQGLQFLFEYFSETQRNKGNFPGRFSGRQFSNSRSEMNVSTLELGDSALYLCASSLDETQYFGPGTRLLVL.